These 24 T cell receptor beta chains came from one sample sequenced in a study of cytomegalovirus exposure and HLA in healthy donors. Primers: 60 Vbeta forward and 13 Jbeta reverse. TCRdb's table, derived via immunoSEQ multiplex PCR, lists solely in-frame clones and lacks some. The table lists over 90,000 clones, around 80% of them singletons. Sequenced sample: PBMCs. The receptors here all came from a man aged 40-49 years in good health and CMV-seropositive.

V and J are TRBV19 and TRBJ1-5, with D unclear. The CDR3 length is 15 residues. Between the trimmed V and J ends, which lost 4 bases and 2 bases, there was a span of 12 bases. Germline V gene lookup returns CDR1 LNHDA and CDR2 SQIVND (reference sequence). The CDR3 DNA sequence: TGTGCCAGTAGTACCCTTGGGGAGGGCAATCAGCCCCAGCATTTT. Translating gives CASSTLGEGNQPQHF.

The chain uses TRBV29-1 and TRBJ1-2; D is uncertain. CDR3 length equals 11 residues. Trimming left V 3 bases short and J 8 bases short, with 10 bases between. Per germline, CDR1 SQVTM and CDR2 ANQGSEA. For the CDR3, the DNA is TGCAGCGTTGACGGGGAAGGGGGCTACACCTTC. Amino acids: CSVDGEGGYTF.

The chain links TRBV27 to TRBJ2-3, with TRBD2 identical over 10 bases. Germline V gene lookup returns CDR1 MNHEY and CDR2 SMNVEV (reference sequence). This CDR3 comprises 20 residues. The V segment lost 6 bases and the J segment 2 bases; nucleotides outside the gene matches: 20. The CDR3 here is CASSSTPSGRPALDTDTQYF. The CDR3 DNA follows: TGTGCCAGCAGCTCCACGCCTAGCGGGAGACCCGCTCTTGACACAGATACGCAGTATTTT.

The chain links TRBV6-1 to TRBJ2-7, with TRBD1 as a possible D gene (5 bases). The CDR3 is 12 residues long. The V end lost 6 bases, the J end lost 3 bases, and 9 bases lay between the germline ends. Looked up from germline, CDR1 is MNHNS and CDR2 is SASEGT. This CDR3 reads CASRRTSYEQYF. The CDR3 nucleotides read TGTGCCAGCAGGAGGACAAGCTACGAGCAGTACTTC.

The chain combines TRBV10-3 with TRBJ2-7, with 7 bases fitting TRBD1. The CDR3 covers 14 residues. From germline, CDR1 is ENHRY and CDR2 SYGVKD. With V trimmed by 6 bases and J by 2 bases, 7 bases remained unmatched. CDR3 DNA sequence: TGTGCCATCAGAGTACGCGACAGGGCCTACGAGCAGTACTTC. Protein sequence: CAIRVRDRAYEQYF.

This sequence joins TRBV14 and TRBJ2-2; TRBD2 aligns across 8 bases. J gave up 4 bases and V 2 bases, and 3 bases lay outside the gene matches. This CDR3 is 15 amino acids long. Germline CDR1 and CDR2: SGHDN and FVKESK. The CDR3 region has the DNA TGTGCCAGCAGCCAAACTCTAGCGGGCACCGGGGAGCTGTTTTTT. This sequence encodes CASSQTLAGTGELFF. The full variable domain, in which reference TRBV14 and TRBJ2-2 provide the parts outside the CDR3, is EAGVTQFPSHSVIEKGQTVTLRCDPISGHDNLYWYRRVMGKEIKFLLHFVKESKQDESGMPNNRFLAERTGGTYSTLKVQPAELEDSGVYFCASSQTLAGTGELFFGEGSRLTVL.

CDR3 in amino acids: CASSVEDPLEAGVYNEQFF. The CDR3 DNA reads as TGTGCCAGCAGCGTAGAAGACCCCCTTGAAGCGGGTGTCTACAATGAGCAGTTCTTC. The chain combines TRBV9 with TRBJ2-1, with D possibly matching TRBD2 (6 bases). The V end lost 0 bases, the J end lost 3 bases, and 22 bases lay between the germline ends. This CDR3 region has 19 residues. The germline V gene has CDR1 SGDLS and CDR2 YYNGEE.

The chain uses TRBV6-5 and TRBJ2-2; 8 bases agree with TRBD1. The CDR3 length is 14 residues. Trimming at V came to 8 bases and at J to 5 bases, leaving 7 bases not matched to a gene. Germline CDR1 MNHEY, CDR2 SVGAGI. The CDR3 spells CASHPTGGTGELFF. CDR3 coding DNA: TGTGCCAGCCATCCAACAGGGGGAACCGGGGAGCTGTTTTTT.

The rearrangement joins TRBV5-1 to TRBJ2-1, with a weak D call TRBD2 (5 bases). Trimming left V 4 bases short and J 9 bases short, with 17 bases between. In germline, CDR1 is SGHRS, CDR2 YFSETQ. The CDR3 covers 14 residues. Written as DNA, the CDR3 is TGCGCCAGCAGCAGAGGGCCTGGAGCCCCTGAGCAGTTCTTC. Its protein product is CASSRGPGAPEQFF.

The chain links TRBV2 to TRBJ2-3; D is unresolved. The germline V and J ends were trimmed by 2 bases and 2 bases, with 11 bases remaining between them. The CDR3 contains 15 residues. The germline V gene has CDR1 SNHLY and CDR2 FYNNEI. Written as DNA, the CDR3 is TGTGCCAGCAGTGAATTAGGCGGATCCACAGATACGCAGTATTTT. Amino acids: CASSELGGSTDTQYF. The full variable domain, with the rest looked up from reference TRBV2 and TRBJ2-3, is EPEVTQTPSHQVTQMGQEVILRCVPISNHLYFYWYRQILGQKVEFLVSFYNNEISEKSEIFDDQFSVERPDGSNFTLKIRSTKLEDSAMYFCASSELGGSTDTQYFGPGTRLTVL.

The rearrangement joins TRBV27 to TRBJ2-1, with 14 bases lining up with TRBD2. CDR3 length: 19 amino acids. V was pared by 7 bases and J by 7 bases, with 18 bases of the junction left unmatched. The germline CDR1 and CDR2 sequences are MNHEY and SMNVEV (reference sequence). The CDR3 DNA reads as TGTGCCAGCACCGCTCGACTAGCGGGAGGGCCTAGACTGAGGAATGAGCAGTTCTTC. Its protein product is CASTARLAGGPRLRNEQFF.

The chain combines TRBV2 with TRBJ1-2; 8 nucleotides agree with TRBD1. The V and J ends lost 6 bases and 8 bases, in that order; junction bases with no gene match: 14. Germline assignment: CDR1 SNHLY and CDR2 FYNNEI. CDR3 length equals 15 residues. The CDR3 reads CASRPGGQASGGYTF. CDR3 nucleotide sequence: TGTGCCAGCAGGCCCGGGGGACAGGCCTCCGGAGGCTACACCTTC. The full variable domain, in which reference TRBV2 and TRBJ1-2 provide the parts outside the CDR3, is EPEVTQTPSHQVTQMGQEVILRCVPISNHLYFYWYRQILGQKVEFLVSFYNNEISEKSEIFDDQFSVERPDGSNFTLKIRSTKLEDSAMYFCASRPGGQASGGYTFGSGTRLTVV.

This chain links TRBV27 with TRBJ2-1; D possibly corresponds to TRBD2 (5 bases). The CDR3 contains 15 residues. Trimming left V 1 base short and J 0 bases short, with 7 bases between. Germline V gives CDR1 MNHEY, CDR2 SMNVEV (reference sequence). Here the CDR3 reads CASSLFGDSYNEQFF. The CDR3 DNA reads TGTGCCAGCAGTTTATTCGGGGACTCCTACAATGAGCAGTTCTTC.

The chain combines TRBV7-9 with TRBJ2-3; no definite D call. The CDR3 spans 15 residues. CDR1 is SEHNR, CDR2 FQNEAQ, per germline (reference sequence). V was cut by 5 bases and J by 0 bases, with 12 bases left in between. The CDR3 nucleotides are TGTGCCAGCAGCCCGAGAGGCACTAGCACAGATACGCAGTATTTT. Translation: CASSPRGTSTDTQYF.

This clone was seen only a few times. The V call is TRBV10-2, the J call TRBJ2-7, with 7 bases matching TRBD2. CDR1 is WSHSY, CDR2 SAAADI, per germline. J was trimmed by 3 bases and V by 6 bases; bases with no gene match: 11. The CDR3 contains 15 residues. The CDR3 sequence is CASRALSGTHYEQYF. The CDR3, as DNA: TGCGCCAGCAGGGCCTTAAGCGGGACCCACTACGAGCAGTACTTC.

The chain carries TRBV10-2 and TRBJ1-1, with unresolved D. The CDR3 spans 12 residues. V lost 1 base to trimming and J lost 5 bases, with 5 bases between them. Germline V gene lookup returns CDR1 WSHSY and CDR2 SAAADI. The CDR3 here is CASSEFGTEAFF. In nucleotides, the CDR3 is TGCGCCAGCAGTGAGTTCGGGACTGAAGCTTTCTTT.

The V and J genes are TRBV7-3 and TRBJ2-3, with TRBD2 identical over 10 bases. Germline trimming cut 8 bases from V and 0 bases from J; bases unmatched to any gene: 5. Germline V CDR1 and CDR2: SGHTA, FQGTGA. This CDR3 region has 15 residues. The CDR3 protein is CASAHSGGSTDTQYF. In DNA form, the CDR3 reads TGTGCCAGCGCCCATAGCGGGGGGAGCACAGATACGCAGTATTTT.

The chain joins TRBV1 to TRBJ2-2; TRBD2 was called by the table and not checked on the DNA. TRBV1 is listed as a pseudogene. This CDR3 is built from 15 residues. This CDR3 reads CTSSEAGGRIGELFF. The CDR3 DNA reads as TGCACCAGCAGCGAAGCGGGGGGGCGAATCGGGGAGCTGTTTTTT.

The chain recombines TRBV28 with TRBJ2-5, with D possibly being TRBD2 (6 bases). The V and J ends lost 3 bases and 11 bases respectively, with 22 bases between them. The CDR3 spans 15 residues. Germline V lookup: CDR1 MDHEN, CDR2 SYDVKM. The CDR3 is CASSLAASHDREQYF. CDR3 DNA: TGTGCCAGCAGTTTGGCAGCTAGCCACGACCGGGAGCAGTACTTC. The full variable domain, its missing parts supplied by reference TRBV28 and TRBJ2-5, is DVKVTQSSRYLVKRTGEKVFLECVQDMDHENMFWYRQDPGLGLRLIYFSYDVKMKEKGDIPEGYSVSREKKERFSLILESASTNQTSMYLCASSLAASHDREQYFGPGTRLLVL.

V gene TRBV9 combines with J gene TRBJ1-1; 7 nucleotides agree with TRBD1. This CDR3 is 13 amino acids long. V dropped 6 bases and J dropped 3; count of bases not matched to a gene: 5. CDR1 is SGDLS and CDR2 is YYNGEE in the germline V gene. The CDR3 sequence: CASNRDRDTEAFF. The CDR3 nucleotides are TGTGCCAGCAATCGTGACAGGGACACTGAAGCTTTCTTT.

V and J are TRBV7-9 and TRBJ2-3; D unresolved. The CDR3 is made up of 12 amino acids. CDR1 is SEHNR, CDR2 FQNEAQ, per germline (reference sequence). The V gene lost 5 bases and the J gene lost 6 bases, with 9 bases spanning the gap. The CDR3 reads CASSPPPDTQYF. The CDR3 nucleotides are TGTGCCAGCAGCCCCCCCCCGGATACGCAGTATTTT.

The chain links TRBV19 to TRBJ1-5; TRBD1 aligns across 7 bases. V shed 4 bases and J 4 bases; nucleotides not matched to a gene: 10. The CDR3 runs to 16 residues. CDR1 and CDR2 (germline): LNHDA, SQIVND (reference sequence). The chain's CDR3 is CASSRPPGTENQPQHF. CDR3 in DNA: TGTGCCAGTAGTAGGCCCCCCGGGACAGAGAATCAGCCCCAGCATTTT.

V is TRBV28 and J is TRBJ2-7, with D tentatively TRBD2 (5 bases). Deletions cut 8 bases from V and 3 bases from J, with 11 bases between. This CDR3 has 12 amino acids. Germline CDR1 MDHEN, CDR2 SYDVKM. CDR3 bases: TGTGCCAGCTACAAAAGCGGCTACGAGCAGTACTTC. Translated: CASYKSGYEQYF.

This chain joins TRBV7-8 and TRBJ2-3; a weak D match, TRBD1 (5 bases). This CDR3 region has 15 residues. CDR1 is SGHVS, CDR2 FQNEAQ, per germline. V was shortened by 4 bases and J by 2 bases, with 13 bases between the two germline ends. In DNA, the CDR3 is TGTGCCAGCAGCTGGGGCGCAGGATACACAGATACGCAGTATTTT. It codes for CASSWGAGYTDTQYF.